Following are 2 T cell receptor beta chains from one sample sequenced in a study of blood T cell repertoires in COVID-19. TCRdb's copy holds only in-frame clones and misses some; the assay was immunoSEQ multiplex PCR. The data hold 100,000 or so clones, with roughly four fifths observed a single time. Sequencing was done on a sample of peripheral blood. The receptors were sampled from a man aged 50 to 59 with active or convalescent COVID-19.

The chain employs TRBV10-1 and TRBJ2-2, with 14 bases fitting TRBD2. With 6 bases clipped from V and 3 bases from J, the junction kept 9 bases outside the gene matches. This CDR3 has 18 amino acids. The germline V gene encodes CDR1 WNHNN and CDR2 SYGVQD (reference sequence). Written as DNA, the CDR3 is TGCGCCAGCAGACTTAGACTAGCGGGGGGGCAGGACACCGGGGAGCTGTTTTTT. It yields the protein CASRLRLAGGQDTGELFF.

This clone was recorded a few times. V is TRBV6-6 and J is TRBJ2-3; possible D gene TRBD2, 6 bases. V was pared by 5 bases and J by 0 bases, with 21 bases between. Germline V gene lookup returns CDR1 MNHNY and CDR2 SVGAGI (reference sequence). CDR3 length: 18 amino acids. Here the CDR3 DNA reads TGTGCCAGCAGTCACCGCGGAGGGCTGTCTTCTAGCACAGATACGCAGTATTTT. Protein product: CASSHRGGLSSSTDTQYF.